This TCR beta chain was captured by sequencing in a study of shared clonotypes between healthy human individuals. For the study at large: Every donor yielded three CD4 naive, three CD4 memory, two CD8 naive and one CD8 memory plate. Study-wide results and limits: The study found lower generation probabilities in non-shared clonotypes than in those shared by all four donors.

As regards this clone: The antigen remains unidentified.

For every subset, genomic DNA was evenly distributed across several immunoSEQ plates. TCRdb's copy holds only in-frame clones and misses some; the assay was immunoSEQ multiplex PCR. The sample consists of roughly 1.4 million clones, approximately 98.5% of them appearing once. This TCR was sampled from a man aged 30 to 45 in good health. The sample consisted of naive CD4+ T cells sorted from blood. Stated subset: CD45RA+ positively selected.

CDR3 in amino acids: CATSFAAAGRSNEQFF. CDR3 in DNA: TGTGCCACCAGCTTTGCGGCGGCAGGGAGATCGAATGAGCAGTTCTTC. The V gene is TRBV15, the J gene TRBJ2-1; either TRBD1 or TRBD2 may supply D (5 bases each). Germline CDR1 is LNHNV and CDR2 is YYDKDF (reference sequence). V gave up 5 bases and J gave up 7 bases, with 21 bases separating them. This CDR3 region has 16 residues.